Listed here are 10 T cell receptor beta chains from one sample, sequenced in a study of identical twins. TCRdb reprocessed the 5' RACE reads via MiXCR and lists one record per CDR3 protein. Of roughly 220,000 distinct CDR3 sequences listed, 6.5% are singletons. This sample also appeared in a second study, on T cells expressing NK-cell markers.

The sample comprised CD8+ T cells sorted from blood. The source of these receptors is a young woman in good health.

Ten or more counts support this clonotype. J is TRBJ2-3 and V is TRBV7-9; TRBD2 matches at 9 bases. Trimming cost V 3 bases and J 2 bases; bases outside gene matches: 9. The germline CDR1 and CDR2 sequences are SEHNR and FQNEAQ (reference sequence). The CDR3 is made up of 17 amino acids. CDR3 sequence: CASSLPASGTFTDTQYF. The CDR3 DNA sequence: TGTGCCAGCAGCTTGCCCGCTAGCGGGACCTTCACAGATACGCAGTATTTT.

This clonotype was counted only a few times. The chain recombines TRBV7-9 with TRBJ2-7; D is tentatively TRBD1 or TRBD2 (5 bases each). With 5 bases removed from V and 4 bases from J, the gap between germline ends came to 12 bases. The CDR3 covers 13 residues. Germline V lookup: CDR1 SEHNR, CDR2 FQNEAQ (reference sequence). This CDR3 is CASSPRDQYEQYF. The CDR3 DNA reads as TGTGCCAGCAGCCCTAGGGACCAGTACGAGCAGTACTTC.

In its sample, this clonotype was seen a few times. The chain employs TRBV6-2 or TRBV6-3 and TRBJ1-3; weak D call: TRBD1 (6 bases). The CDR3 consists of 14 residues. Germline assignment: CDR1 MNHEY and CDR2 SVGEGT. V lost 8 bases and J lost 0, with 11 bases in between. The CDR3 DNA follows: TGTGCCAGCGGACAGCTTCTCTCTGGAAACACCATATATTTT. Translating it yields CASGQLLSGNTIYF.

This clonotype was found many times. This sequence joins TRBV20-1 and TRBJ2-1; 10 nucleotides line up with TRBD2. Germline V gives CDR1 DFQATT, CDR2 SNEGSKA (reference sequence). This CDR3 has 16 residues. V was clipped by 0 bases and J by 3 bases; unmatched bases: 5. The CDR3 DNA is TGCAGTGCTAGAGATACCGGGACTAGCGACTACAATGAGCAGTTCTTC. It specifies CSARDTGTSDYNEQFF.

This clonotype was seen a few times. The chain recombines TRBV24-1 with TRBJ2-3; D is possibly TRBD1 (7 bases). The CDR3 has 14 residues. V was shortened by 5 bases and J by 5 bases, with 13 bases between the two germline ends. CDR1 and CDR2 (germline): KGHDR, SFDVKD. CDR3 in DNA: TGTGCCACCAGTGGGGGGGACAGTAAAGATACGCAGTATTTT. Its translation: CATSGGDSKDTQYF.

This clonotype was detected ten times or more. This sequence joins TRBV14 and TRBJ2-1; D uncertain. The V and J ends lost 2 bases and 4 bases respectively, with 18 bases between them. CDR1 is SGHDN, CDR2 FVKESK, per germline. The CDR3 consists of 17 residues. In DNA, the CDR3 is TGTGCCAGCAGCCAAAGGGTCAGCCTTTCGGGTTACAATGAGCAGTTCTTC. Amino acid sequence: CASSQRVSLSGYNEQFF.

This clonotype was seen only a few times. CDR3: CATSIEGDTEAFF. The CDR3 DNA sequence: TGTGCCACCAGCATCGAGGGGGACACTGAAGCTTTCTTT. The V gene is TRBV15, the J gene TRBJ1-1; D may be TRBD1 (6 bases). V dropped 4 bases and J dropped 3 bases, with 9 bases sitting between them. This CDR3 is 13 amino acids long. Germline CDR1 reads LNHNV; CDR2 reads YYDKDF (reference sequence). Together with reference TRBV15 and TRBJ1-1, the CDR3 gives the full variable domain: DAMVIQNPRYQVTQFGKPVTLSCSQTLNHNVMYWYQQKSSQAPKLLFHYYDKDFNNEADTPDNFQSRRPNTSFCFLDIRSPGLGDTAMYLCATSIEGDTEAFFGQGTRLTVV.

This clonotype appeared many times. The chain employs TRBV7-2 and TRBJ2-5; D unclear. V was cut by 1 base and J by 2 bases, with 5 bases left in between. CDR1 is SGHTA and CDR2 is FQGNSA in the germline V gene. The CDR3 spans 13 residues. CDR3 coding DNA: TGTGCCAGCAGCTTAGGCAGACAAGAGACCCAGTACTTC. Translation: CASSLGRQETQYF.

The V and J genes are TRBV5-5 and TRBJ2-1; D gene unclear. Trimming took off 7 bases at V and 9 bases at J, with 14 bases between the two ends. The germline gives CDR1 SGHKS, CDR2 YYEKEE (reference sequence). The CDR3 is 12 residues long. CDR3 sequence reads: CASSFQSGEQFF. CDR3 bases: TGTGCCAGCTCCTTTCAGTCGGGTGAGCAGTTCTTC.

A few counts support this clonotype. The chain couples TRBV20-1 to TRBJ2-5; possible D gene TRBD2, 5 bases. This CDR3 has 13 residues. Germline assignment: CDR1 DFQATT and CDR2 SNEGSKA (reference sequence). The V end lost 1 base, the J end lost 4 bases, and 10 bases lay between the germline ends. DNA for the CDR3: TGCAGTGCTAGAGCGGGATTCGGAGAGACCCAGTACTTC. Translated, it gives CSARAGFGETQYF.